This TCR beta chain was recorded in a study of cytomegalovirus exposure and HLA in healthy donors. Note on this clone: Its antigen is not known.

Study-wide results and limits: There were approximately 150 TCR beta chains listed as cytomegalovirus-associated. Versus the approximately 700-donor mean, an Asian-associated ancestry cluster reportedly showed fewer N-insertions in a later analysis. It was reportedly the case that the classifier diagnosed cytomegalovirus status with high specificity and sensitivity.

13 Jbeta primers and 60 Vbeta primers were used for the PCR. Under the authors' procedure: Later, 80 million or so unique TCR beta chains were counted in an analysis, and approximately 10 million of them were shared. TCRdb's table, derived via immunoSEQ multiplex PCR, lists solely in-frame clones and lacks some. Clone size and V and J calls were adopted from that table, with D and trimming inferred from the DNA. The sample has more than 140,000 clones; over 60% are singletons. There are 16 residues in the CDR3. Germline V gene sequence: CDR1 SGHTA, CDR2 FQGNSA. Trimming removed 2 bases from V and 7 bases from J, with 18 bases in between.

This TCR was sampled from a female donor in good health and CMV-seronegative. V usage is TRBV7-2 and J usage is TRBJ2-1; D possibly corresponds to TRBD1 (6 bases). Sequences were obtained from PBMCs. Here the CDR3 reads CASSLIGAGADNEQFF. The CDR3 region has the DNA TGTGCCAGCAGCTTAATCGGGGCAGGGGCGGATAATGAGCAGTTCTTC. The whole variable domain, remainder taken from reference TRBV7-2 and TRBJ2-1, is GAGVSQSPSNKVTEKGKDVELRCDPISGHTALYWYRQSLGQGLEFLIYFQGNSAPDKSGLPSDRFSAERTGGSVSTLTIQRTQQEDSAVYLCASSLIGAGADNEQFFGPGTRLTVL.